These 32 T cell receptor beta chains came from one sample sequenced in a study of shared clonotypes between healthy human individuals. As defined, naive CD8 cells were CD45RO-negative and positively selected for CCR7, with terminally differentiated effector memory CD45RA+ cells excluded. Generated by immunoSEQ multiplex PCR, the TCRdb table keeps only in-frame clones and is missing some. The sample consists of about 1,900,000 clones, approximately 95% of them appearing once. Material: naive CD8+ T cells sorted from blood. These TCRs come from a man younger than 35 in good health.

The rearrangement links TRBV5-4 to TRBJ2-1; 7 bases map to TRBD1. The CDR3 contains 15 residues. V was pared by 5 bases and J by 8 bases, with 13 bases of the junction left unmatched. Germline values: CDR1 SGHNT, CDR2 YYREEE (reference sequence). The CDR3 protein is CASSNDRAYLDEQFF. Written as DNA, the CDR3 is TGTGCCAGCAGTAATGACAGGGCGTATTTGGATGAGCAGTTCTTC.

In its sample, this clone was seen a few times. This sequence joins TRBV5-6 and TRBJ1-6; D not certain. V lost 2 bases and J lost 10, with 13 bases in between. The CDR3 is made up of 14 amino acids. Germline-derived CDR1 and CDR2 are SGHDT and YYEEEE. CDR3 bases: TGTGCCAGCAGCTTTTGGGAGGGAGGCTCACCCCTCCACTTT. The encoded protein is CASSFWEGGSPLHF.

A single count supports this clone. The chain recombines TRBV2 with TRBJ2-1; 11 nucleotides line up with TRBD2. The CDR3 sequence is 16 residues long. J lost 7 bases, V lost 5 bases, and 10 bases had no gene match. The germline gives CDR1 SNHLY, CDR2 FYNNEI. The CDR3 sequence is CASSYLTSGVVNEQFF. The DNA of the CDR3 is TGTGCCAGCAGTTATTTGACTAGCGGGGTCGTGAATGAGCAGTTCTTC. Using reference TRBV2 and TRBJ2-1 for the parts outside the CDR3, the full variable domain is EPEVTQTPSHQVTQMGQEVILRCVPISNHLYFYWYRQILGQKVEFLVSFYNNEISEKSEIFDDQFSVERPDGSNFTLKIRSTKLEDSAMYFCASSYLTSGVVNEQFFGPGTRLTVL.

V usage is TRBV13 and J usage is TRBJ1-5, with unresolved D. V lost 1 base to trimming and J lost 5 bases, with 6 bases between them. The CDR3 is made up of 13 amino acids. CDR1 PRHDT and CDR2 FYEKMQ come from the germline V gene (reference sequence). The CDR3 loop is CASSLDGDQPQHF. The CDR3, as DNA: TGTGCCAGCAGCTTAGATGGGGATCAGCCCCAGCATTTT. Variable domain in full (rest from reference TRBV13 and TRBJ1-5): AAGVIQSPRHLIKEKRETATLKCYPIPRHDTVYWYQQGPGQDPQFLISFYEKMQSDKGSIPDRFSAQQFSDYHSELNMSSLELGDSALYFCASSLDGDQPQHFGDGTRLSIL.

V usage is TRBV9 and J usage is TRBJ2-5; D might be TRBD2 (5 bases). The CDR3 has 18 residues. The V gene lost 0 bases and the J gene lost 0 bases, with 18 bases spanning the gap. The V gene's germline CDR1 is SGDLS and CDR2 YYNGEE. The CDR3 loop is CASSVGWTPGEYQETQYF. The CDR3, as DNA: TGTGCCAGCAGCGTAGGCTGGACCCCCGGGGAGTACCAAGAGACCCAGTACTTC.

The chain carries TRBV29-1 and TRBJ2-7; D possibly corresponds to TRBD1 (6 bases). This CDR3 contains 11 residues. V lost 5 bases and J lost 2, with 7 bases in between. The germline V gene encodes CDR1 SQVTM and CDR2 ANQGSEA. The CDR3 protein is CSVWDTYEQYF. Here the CDR3 DNA reads TGCAGCGTTTGGGACACCTACGAGCAGTACTTC.

About this clone itself: This CDR3 is also generated by other DNA sequences in the sample. This sequence joins TRBV6-5 and TRBJ2-7; tentatively, D is TRBD1 (6 bases). The CDR3 is 13 residues long. The germline V gene encodes CDR1 MNHEY and CDR2 SVGAGI. V lost 6 bases, J lost 3 bases, and 12 bases lay in between. The CDR3 nucleotides are TGTGCCAGCAGCCCCGGGACATACTACGAGCAGTACTTC. Its translation is CASSPGTYYEQYF.

J is TRBJ2-7 and V is TRBV27; weak D call: TRBD2 (6 bases). The CDR3 runs to 16 residues. V was cut by 5 bases and J by 3 bases, with 20 bases left in between. Germline-derived CDR1 and CDR2 are MNHEY and SMNVEV (reference sequence). The CDR3 is CASSPSTGTRDYEQYF. Here the CDR3 DNA reads TGTGCCAGCAGTCCTAGTACCGGGACTCGAGACTACGAGCAGTACTTC.

Comment on this clone: Other DNA sequences in this sample translate to the same CDR3. The chain uses TRBV27 and TRBJ2-6; D is undetermined. This CDR3 region has 14 residues. The germline V gene encodes CDR1 MNHEY and CDR2 SMNVEV (reference sequence). The V end lost 2 bases, the J end lost 0 bases, and 2 bases lay between the germline ends. CDR3 nucleotides: TGTGCCAGCAGTTTACGCTCTGGGGCCAACGTCCTGACTTTC. Translation: CASSLRSGANVLTF. Drawing the rest from reference TRBV27 and TRBJ2-6, the complete variable domain is EAQVTQNPRYLITVTGKKLTVTCSQNMNHEYMSWYRQDPGLGLRQIYYSMNVEVTDKGDVPEGYKVSRKEKRNFPLILESPSPNQTSLYFCASSLRSGANVLTFGAGSRLTVL.

The chain is built from TRBV5-6 and TRBJ2-1; D is unresolved. This CDR3 comprises 13 residues. V was cut by 4 bases and J by 5 bases, with 10 bases left in between. Germline V gives CDR1 SGHDT, CDR2 YYEEEE. CDR3 in DNA: TGTGCCAGCAGCCCCCTCGTTAACAATGAGCAGTTCTTC. Residues: CASSPLVNNEQFF.

V is TRBV25-1 and J is TRBJ1-4; 11 bases are a match to TRBD1. The CDR3 totals 16 residues. From germline, CDR1 is MGHDK and CDR2 SYGVNS. The trim removed 1 base at V and 5 bases at J, leaving 3 bases unmatched. This CDR3 is CASSELGTGGNEKLFF. CDR3 nucleotide sequence: TGTGCCAGCAGTGAATTGGGGACAGGGGGGAATGAAAAACTGTTTTTT.

This clone is a singleton in its sample. In the same sample, other DNA sequences code for this CDR3. J is TRBJ2-7 and V is TRBV5-6; possible D gene TRBD2, 5 bases. Germline lookup yields CDR1 SGHDT and CDR2 YYEEEE. Trimming cost V 1 base and J 1 base, with 9 bases left between them. CDR3 length equals 14 residues. Here the CDR3 reads CASSLSGKSYEQYF. The CDR3, as DNA: TGTGCCAGCAGCTTGTCGGGGAAGTCCTACGAGCAGTACTTC. The whole variable domain, filled in from reference TRBV5-6 and TRBJ2-7, reads DAGVTQSPTHLIKTRGQQVTLRCSPKSGHDTVSWYQQALGQGPQFIFQYYEEEERQRGNFPDRFSGHQFPNYSSELNVNALLLGDSALYLCASSLSGKSYEQYFGPGTRLTVT.

This rearrangement joins TRBV2 to TRBJ2-7; 9 nucleotides match TRBD2. The germline V gene encodes CDR1 SNHLY and CDR2 FYNNEI. Losses at the gene ends were 7 bases for V and 0 bases for J; bases not matched to a gene: 7. This CDR3 contains 15 residues. CDR3 nucleotide sequence: TGTGCCAGCAATGGTTTAGCGGGGGTCTCCTACGAGCAGTACTTC. Amino acid sequence: CASNGLAGVSYEQYF.

This sequence joins TRBV5-1 and TRBJ2-7, with 7 bases lining up with TRBD1. This CDR3 spans 14 amino acids. V lost 0 bases to trimming and J lost 4 bases; unmatched junction nucleotides: 4. Germline CDR1 is SGHRS and CDR2 is YFSETQ. The CDR3 is CASSLETGIYEQYF. CDR3 sequence (DNA): TGCGCCAGCAGCTTGGAGACAGGGATTTACGAGCAGTACTTC.

To note about this clone: Other DNA sequences of this sample code for an identical CDR3. The chain is built from TRBV7-9 and TRBJ2-1; tentative D call: TRBD2 (5 bases). Germline V gene data show CDR1 as SEHNR and CDR2 as FQNEAQ (reference sequence). V was trimmed by 5 bases and J by 0 bases, leaving 11 bases between them. The CDR3 length is 15 residues. Here the CDR3 reads CASSPRGSSYNEQFF. The CDR3 nucleotides are TGTGCCAGCAGCCCCCGTGGGAGCTCCTACAATGAGCAGTTCTTC.

Only a few counts were recorded for this clone. Other DNA sequences from this sample encode an identical CDR3 as well. This chain joins TRBV4-1 and TRBJ1-2; 10 nucleotides agree with TRBD1. V was pared by 2 bases and J by 2 bases, with 2 bases of the junction left unmatched. This CDR3 has 15 residues. Per germline, CDR1 MGHRA and CDR2 YSYEKL. This chain's CDR3 is CASSQTGQGNYGYTF. The CDR3 bases are TGCGCCAGCAGCCAAACGGGACAGGGGAACTATGGCTACACCTTC.

The count of this clone is one. This sequence joins TRBV5-4 and TRBJ1-2; no reliable D call. The CDR3 length is 13 residues. Germline CDR1 is SGHNT and CDR2 is YYREEE (reference sequence). Trimming shortened V by 2 bases and J by 3 bases, and 8 bases separated the two germline ends. The CDR3: CASSFTPDYGYTF. In DNA, the CDR3 is TGTGCCAGCAGCTTTACACCCGACTATGGCTACACCTTC. The variable domain in full, completed from reference TRBV5-4 and TRBJ1-2, reads ETGVTQSPTHLIKTRGQQVTLRCSSQSGHNTVSWYQQALGQGPQFIFQYYREEENGRGNFPPRFSGLQFPNYSSELNVNALELDDSALYLCASSFTPDYGYTFGSGTRLTVV.

V and J are TRBV9 and TRBJ2-7; 9 bases align to TRBD2. V dropped 4 bases and J dropped 3; count of bases not matched to a gene: 8. Germline lookup yields CDR1 SGDLS and CDR2 YYNGEE. The CDR3 covers 15 residues. The CDR3 spells CASSPGTSPIYEQYF. In DNA, the CDR3 is TGTGCCAGCAGCCCCGGGACTAGCCCAATCTACGAGCAGTACTTC.

V is TRBV28 and J is TRBJ1-1; D is unresolved. V gave up 6 bases and J gave up 1 base, with 18 bases separating them. In germline, CDR1 is MDHEN, CDR2 SYDVKM. The CDR3 is 16 residues long. This chain's CDR3 is CASSHDGEGENTEAFF. Here the CDR3 DNA reads TGTGCCAGCAGCCACGATGGGGAGGGCGAGAACACTGAAGCTTTCTTT.

V gene TRBV5-1 combines with J gene TRBJ2-5; D uncertain. Trimming removed 4 bases from V and 5 bases from J, with 15 bases in between. Germline loops: CDR1 SGHRS, CDR2 YFSETQ. The CDR3 has 14 amino acids. CDR3 sequence reads: CASSPLPFQETQYF. In nucleotides, the CDR3 is TGCGCCAGCAGCCCGCTACCGTTCCAGGAGACCCAGTACTTC.

CDR3 region: CASRPLGQAQETQYF. In nucleotides, the CDR3 is TGTGCCAGCAGGCCGCTCGGACAGGCTCAAGAGACCCAGTACTTC. The chain uses TRBV27 and TRBJ2-5; TRBD1 matches at 7 bases. Trimming cost V 6 bases and J 2 bases; bases outside gene matches: 9. This CDR3 comprises 15 residues. Per germline, CDR1 MNHEY and CDR2 SMNVEV (reference sequence).

V gene TRBV9 combines with J gene TRBJ1-2; 10 nucleotides match TRBD1. Germline-derived CDR1 and CDR2 are SGDLS and YYNGEE. The J segment lost 2 bases and the V segment lost 4 bases, leaving 5 bases of the junction unmatched. CDR3 length: 15 residues. CDR3 DNA: TGTGCCAGCAGCCCTCCGGGACAGGGGAACTATGGCTACACCTTC. Translating it yields CASSPPGQGNYGYTF.

This chain joins TRBV5-1 and TRBJ2-7, with 8 bases lining up with TRBD1. This CDR3 is built from 16 residues. The V gene's germline CDR1 is SGHRS and CDR2 YFSETQ. V shed 2 bases and J 1 base; nucleotides not matched to a gene: 8. The CDR3 region is CASSFRGQGHSYEQYF. CDR3 coding DNA: TGCGCCAGCAGCTTTAGAGGACAGGGCCATTCCTACGAGCAGTACTTC.

The chain uses TRBV5-4 and TRBJ2-6; D is unclear. Deletions cut 0 bases from V and 4 bases from J, with 11 bases between. The CDR3 is 16 amino acids. CDR1 SGHNT and CDR2 YYREEE come from the germline V gene (reference sequence). The CDR3 loop reads CASSLDQEAGANVLTF. The CDR3 nucleotides are TGTGCCAGCAGCTTGGACCAGGAAGCGGGGGCCAACGTCCTGACTTTC.

V and J are TRBV6-5 and TRBJ2-7, with D tentatively TRBD1 (5 bases). The length of the CDR3 is 14 residues. Germline CDR1 MNHEY, CDR2 SVGAGI. The germline V and J ends were trimmed by 5 bases and 2 bases, with 13 bases remaining between them. CDR3 bases: TGTGCCAGCAGTAACCCTGCGGACACCTACGAGCAGTACTTC. It codes for CASSNPADTYEQYF.

The rearrangement joins TRBV27 to TRBJ1-1, with D uncertain. Germline CDR1 and CDR2: MNHEY and SMNVEV (reference sequence). V lost 8 bases and J lost 2, with 15 bases in between. This CDR3 spans 14 amino acids. CDR3 nucleotides: TGTGCCAGCCGATCAGTCGTAACAAACACTGAAGCTTTCTTT. Protein product: CASRSVVTNTEAFF.

The V gene is TRBV29-1, the J gene TRBJ2-1, with TRBD2 matching over 11 bases. The CDR3 has 18 amino acids. The V gene end was trimmed by 3 bases and the J gene end by 2 bases; junction bases not matched to a gene: 12. CDR1 is SQVTM and CDR2 is ANQGSEA in the germline V gene. The chain's CDR3 is CSVDPQGLAGGPYNEQFF. The DNA of the CDR3 is TGCAGCGTTGACCCTCAGGGGCTAGCGGGAGGACCCTACAATGAGCAGTTCTTC.

The genes are TRBV27 and TRBJ2-3; weak D call: TRBD2 (7 bases). This CDR3 is 16 amino acids long. CDR1 and CDR2 (germline): MNHEY, SMNVEV (reference sequence). V was shortened by 6 bases and J by 6 bases, with 22 bases between the two germline ends. CDR3 bases: TGTGCCAGCAGCCCCTGGGGGGGCTCCGATCAGGATACGCAGTATTTT. Its protein is CASSPWGGSDQDTQYF.

In its sample, this clone was seen once. The chain recombines TRBV19 with TRBJ1-1, with D tentatively TRBD1 (5 bases). V was trimmed by 4 bases and J by 4 bases, leaving 16 bases between them. CDR3 length: 15 residues. Germline V CDR1 and CDR2: LNHDA, SQIVND (reference sequence). CDR3 coding DNA: TGTGCCAGTAGTAGGCTGGGGGACCGGGGCACTGAAGCTTTCTTT. It encodes CASSRLGDRGTEAFF.

V and J are TRBV4-1 and TRBJ2-7; D unclear. The CDR3 runs 15 residues. Germline V lookup: CDR1 MGHRA, CDR2 YSYEKL. Trimming stripped 0 bases from V and 2 bases from J, with 11 bases between. CDR3 nucleotides: TGCGCCAGCAGCCAAGACGGCAGGAATACCTACGAGCAGTACTTC. It is translated as CASSQDGRNTYEQYF.

The chain recombines TRBV7-8 with TRBJ2-7, with D possibly being TRBD1 (7 bases). The germline V gene encodes CDR1 SGHVS and CDR2 FQNEAQ. Between the trimmed V and J ends, which lost 8 bases and 3 bases, there was a span of 17 bases. This CDR3 has 14 amino acids. The CDR3 loop is CASGGTALFYEQYF. The DNA of the CDR3 is TGTGCCAGCGGCGGGACAGCTCTTTTCTACGAGCAGTACTTC.

The CDR3 sequence is CASSERQTDYEQYF. CDR3 DNA sequence: TGTGCCAGCAGTGAAAGACAGACAGACTACGAGCAGTACTTC. The chain links TRBV6-1 to TRBJ2-7; perhaps TRBD1 as D (5 bases). CDR3 size: 14 residues. Germline V gene lookup returns CDR1 MNHNS and CDR2 SASEGT. Trimming shortened V by 2 bases and J by 3 bases, and 11 bases separated the two germline ends.